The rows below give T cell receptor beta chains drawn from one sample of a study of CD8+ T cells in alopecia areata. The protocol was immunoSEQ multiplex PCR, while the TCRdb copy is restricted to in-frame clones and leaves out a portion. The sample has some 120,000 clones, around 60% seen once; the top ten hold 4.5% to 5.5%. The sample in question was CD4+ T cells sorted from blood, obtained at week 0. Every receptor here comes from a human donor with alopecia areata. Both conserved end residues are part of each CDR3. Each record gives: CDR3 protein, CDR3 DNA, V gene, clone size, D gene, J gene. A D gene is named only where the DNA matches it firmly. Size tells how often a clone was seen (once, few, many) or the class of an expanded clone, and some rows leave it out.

CDR3 protein: CAISEIAGVRETQYF; CDR3 DNA: TGTGCCATCAGTGAGATAGCGGGAGTGCGGGAGACCCAGTACTTC; V gene: TRBV6-6; clone size: .; D gene: TRBD2; J gene: TRBJ2-5
CDR3 protein: CSVGLMNTEAFF; CDR3 DNA: TGCAGCGTTGGACTCATGAACACTGAAGCTTTCTTT; V gene: TRBV29-1; clone size: .; D gene: .; J gene: TRBJ1-1
CDR3 protein: CASSARLNVLYGYTF; CDR3 DNA: TGTGCCAGCAGTGCGCGGCTTAACGTGCTCTATGGCTACACCTTC; V gene: TRBV2; clone size: .; D gene: .; J gene: TRBJ1-2
CDR3 protein: CASVGNTEAFF; CDR3 DNA: TGTGCCAGCGTGGGGAACACTGAAGCTTTCTTT; V gene: TRBV6-5; clone size: .; D gene: .; J gene: TRBJ1-1
CDR3 protein: CASSSQGFNPGANVLTF; CDR3 DNA: TGTGCCAGCAGTTCGCAGGGTTTTAACCCTGGGGCCAACGTCCTGACTTTC; V gene: TRBV2; clone size: .; D gene: .; J gene: TRBJ2-6
CDR3 protein: CASSLAQGRNTIYF; CDR3 DNA: TGTGCCAGCAGCTTAGCGCAGGGGAGAAACACCATATATTTT; V gene: TRBV7-6; clone size: few; D gene: .; J gene: TRBJ1-3
CDR3 protein: CASSLVEDRVKYF; CDR3 DNA: TGTGCCAGCAGCTTAGTTGAGGACAGGGTGAAGTACTTC; V gene: TRBV7-2; clone size: .; D gene: TRBD1; J gene: TRBJ2-7
CDR3 protein: CASSVGGAADTEAFF; CDR3 DNA: TGCGCCAGCAGCGTAGGTGGAGCGGCGGACACTGAAGCTTTCTTT; V gene: TRBV4-1; clone size: once; D gene: .; J gene: TRBJ1-1
CDR3 protein: CASSYSMAGSGETQYF; CDR3 DNA: TGTGCCAGCAGTTACTCGATGGCGGGGTCGGGTGAGACCCAGTACTTC; V gene: TRBV6-5; clone size: few; D gene: .; J gene: TRBJ2-5
CDR3 protein: CASSPVTGKETQYF; CDR3 DNA: TGTGCCAGCTCACCAGTGACAGGGAAAGAGACCCAGTACTTC; V gene: TRBV18; clone size: .; D gene: TRBD1; J gene: TRBJ2-5
CDR3 protein: CASSPFTPSGGQETQYF; CDR3 DNA: TGTGCCAGCTCACCATTTACCCCTAGCGGGGGGCAAGAGACCCAGTACTTC; V gene: TRBV18; clone size: .; D gene: TRBD2; J gene: TRBJ2-5
CDR3 protein: CASSLGTGRNYEQYF; CDR3 DNA: TGCGCCAGCAGCCTAGGGACAGGGAGAAACTACGAGCAGTACTTC; V gene: TRBV4-3; clone size: few; D gene: TRBD1; J gene: TRBJ2-7
CDR3 protein: CASRATGGYEQYF; CDR3 DNA: TGTGCCAGCAGAGCGACAGGGGGGTACGAGCAGTACTTC; V gene: TRBV27; clone size: .; D gene: TRBD1; J gene: TRBJ2-7
CDR3 protein: CASSHGQGNTGELFF; CDR3 DNA: TGTGCCAGCAGCCATGGTCAGGGAAACACCGGGGAGCTGTTTTTT; V gene: TRBV4-2; clone size: few; D gene: .; J gene: TRBJ2-2
CDR3 protein: CAIKSTGPLGANVLTF; CDR3 DNA: TGTGCCATTAAATCGACAGGCCCCCTTGGGGCCAACGTCCTGACTTTC; V gene: TRBV10-3; clone size: .; D gene: .; J gene: TRBJ2-6
CDR3 protein: CASNPKVSYEQYF; CDR3 DNA: TGTGCCAGCAATCCCAAGGTCTCCTACGAGCAGTACTTC; V gene: TRBV2; clone size: .; D gene: .; J gene: TRBJ2-7
CDR3 protein: CASSKNAGPETQYF; CDR3 DNA: TGTGCCAGCAGCAAAAATGCGGGCCCAGAGACCCAGTACTTC; V gene: TRBV9; clone size: .; D gene: .; J gene: TRBJ2-5
CDR3 protein: CASSVGVYGYTF; CDR3 DNA: TGTGCCAGCAGTGTAGGGGTCTATGGCTACACCTTC; V gene: TRBV2; clone size: few; D gene: .; J gene: TRBJ1-2
CDR3 protein: CASSLGFYGYTF; CDR3 DNA: TGTGCCAGCAGCTTAGGGTTCTATGGCTACACCTTC; V gene: TRBV7-2; clone size: .; D gene: .; J gene: TRBJ1-2
CDR3 protein: CASIRGYYYEQYF; CDR3 DNA: TGTGCCAGCATCAGGGGGTATTACTACGAGCAGTACTTC; V gene: TRBV2; clone size: .; D gene: TRBD1; J gene: TRBJ2-7
CDR3 protein: CSVDRSQETQYF; CDR3 DNA: TGCAGCGTCGACAGGAGTCAAGAGACCCAGTACTTC; V gene: TRBV29-1; clone size: .; D gene: .; J gene: TRBJ2-5
CDR3 protein: CASSLSLGIQETQYF; CDR3 DNA: TGTGCCAGCAGCCTCTCACTAGGGATACAAGAGACCCAGTACTTC; V gene: TRBV9; clone size: .; D gene: .; J gene: TRBJ2-5
CDR3 protein: CAISVDRAGNTIYF; CDR3 DNA: TGTGCCATCAGCGTGGACAGGGCTGGAAACACCATATATTTT; V gene: TRBV10-3; clone size: .; D gene: TRBD1; J gene: TRBJ1-3
CDR3 protein: CASGTPQRDTQYF; CDR3 DNA: TGTGCCTCGGGGACCCCTCAAAGAGATACGCAGTATTTT; V gene: TRBV9; clone size: .; D gene: .; J gene: TRBJ2-3
CDR3 protein: CSVEPGSFYGYTF; CDR3 DNA: TGCAGCGTTGAACCTGGCAGCTTCTATGGCTACACCTTC; V gene: TRBV29-1; clone size: .; D gene: .; J gene: TRBJ1-2
CDR3 protein: CATEKQGAPPADTQYF; CDR3 DNA: TGTGCCACCGAGAAACAGGGGGCGCCCCCGGCAGATACGCAGTATTTT; V gene: TRBV18; clone size: few; D gene: TRBD1; J gene: TRBJ2-3
CDR3 protein: CASSVRGLGETQYF; CDR3 DNA: TGTGCCAGCAGCGTACGGGGGCTGGGTGAGACCCAGTACTTC; V gene: TRBV9; clone size: .; D gene: .; J gene: TRBJ2-5
CDR3 protein: CASTRPHDSSNEKLFF; CDR3 DNA: TGTGCCAGCACCCGACCCCACGACAGTTCTAATGAAAAACTGTTTTTT; V gene: TRBV2; clone size: .; D gene: .; J gene: TRBJ1-4
CDR3 protein: CASSPRRVQDTEAFF; CDR3 DNA: TGTGCCAGCAGCCCGAGGCGGGTTCAGGACACTGAAGCTTTCTTT; V gene: TRBV7-9; clone size: .; D gene: .; J gene: TRBJ1-1
CDR3 protein: CASDSGGSGANVLTF; CDR3 DNA: TGCGCCAGCGATTCAGGGGGCTCTGGGGCCAACGTCCTGACTTTC; V gene: TRBV5-1; clone size: few; D gene: TRBD1; J gene: TRBJ2-6
CDR3 protein: CASSRVQGAAYEQYF; CDR3 DNA: TGCGCCAGCAGCCGAGTACAGGGGGCCGCCTACGAGCAGTACTTC; V gene: TRBV4-3; clone size: .; D gene: TRBD1; J gene: TRBJ2-7
CDR3 protein: CASSDPRGSGSPLHF; CDR3 DNA: TGTGCCAGCAGCGACCCGAGGGGGTCGGGATCACCCCTCCACTTT; V gene: TRBV9; clone size: .; D gene: .; J gene: TRBJ1-6
CDR3 protein: CATSREGGRRNIQYF; CDR3 DNA: TGTGCCACGAGTCGAGAGGGGGGCAGGAGAAACATTCAGTACTTC; V gene: TRBV27; clone size: few; D gene: .; J gene: TRBJ2-4
CDR3 protein: CASSPPGRIYEQYF; CDR3 DNA: TGTGCCAGCAGCCCCCCGGGACGGATCTACGAGCAGTACTTC; V gene: TRBV7-8; clone size: .; D gene: .; J gene: TRBJ2-7
CDR3 protein: CASRGGGQVIETQYF; CDR3 DNA: TGTGCCAGCAGGGGGGGTGGACAGGTCATAGAGACCCAGTACTTC; V gene: TRBV5-4; clone size: few; D gene: .; J gene: TRBJ2-5
CDR3 protein: CASSLELSGPDTQYF; CDR3 DNA: TGTGCCAGCAGCTTAGAATTGTCGGGGCCAGATACGCAGTATTTT; V gene: TRBV7-2; clone size: .; D gene: .; J gene: TRBJ2-3
CDR3 protein: CASSLVPDLGGYTF; CDR3 DNA: TGTGCCAGCAGCTTAGTACCGGATCTTGGGGGCTACACCTTC; V gene: TRBV7-2; clone size: .; D gene: .; J gene: TRBJ1-2
CDR3 protein: CASSGGTSYNEQFF; CDR3 DNA: TGTGCCAGCAGCGGGGGGACTAGCTACAATGAGCAGTTCTTC; V gene: TRBV9; clone size: few; D gene: TRBD2; J gene: TRBJ2-1
CDR3 protein: CASSQDGRMNTEAFF; CDR3 DNA: TGCGCCAGCAGCCAAGACGGGAGGATGAACACTGAAGCTTTCTTT; V gene: TRBV4-1; clone size: .; D gene: .; J gene: TRBJ1-1
CDR3 protein: CASSFGTGDEKLFF; CDR3 DNA: TGTGCCAGCAGTTTTGGGACAGGGGATGAAAAACTGTTTTTT; V gene: TRBV27; clone size: .; D gene: TRBD1; J gene: TRBJ1-4
CDR3 protein: CASSSDRGRETQYF; CDR3 DNA: TGTGCCAGCAGTTCGGACAGGGGACGAGAGACCCAGTACTTC; V gene: TRBV27; clone size: .; D gene: TRBD1; J gene: TRBJ2-5
CDR3 protein: CASSPKGQGGHGGPGDTQYF; CDR3 DNA: TGTGCCAGCAGTCCGAAAGGACAGGGGGGGCATGGCGGGCCGGGAGATACGCAGTATTTT; V gene: TRBV27; clone size: .; D gene: TRBD1; J gene: TRBJ2-3
CDR3 protein: CASSPPGFGYTF; CDR3 DNA: TGTGCCAGCAGCCCCCCAGGGTTTGGCTACACCTTC; V gene: TRBV7-9; clone size: few; D gene: .; J gene: TRBJ1-2
CDR3 protein: CASSPIAGGGPDTQYF; CDR3 DNA: TGCGCCAGCAGCCCCATAGCGGGAGGGGGGCCAGATACGCAGTATTTT; V gene: TRBV4-3; clone size: .; D gene: TRBD2; J gene: TRBJ2-3
CDR3 protein: CASSQGQGAGGYTF; CDR3 DNA: TGCGCCAGCAGCCAAGGACAGGGGGCGGGTGGCTACACCTTC; V gene: TRBV4-3; clone size: .; D gene: TRBD1; J gene: TRBJ1-2
CDR3 protein: CASSPHRDRDANIQYF; CDR3 DNA: TGTGCCAGCAGCCCGCACCGGGACAGGGACGCGAACATTCAGTACTTC; V gene: TRBV7-6; clone size: .; D gene: TRBD1; J gene: TRBJ2-4